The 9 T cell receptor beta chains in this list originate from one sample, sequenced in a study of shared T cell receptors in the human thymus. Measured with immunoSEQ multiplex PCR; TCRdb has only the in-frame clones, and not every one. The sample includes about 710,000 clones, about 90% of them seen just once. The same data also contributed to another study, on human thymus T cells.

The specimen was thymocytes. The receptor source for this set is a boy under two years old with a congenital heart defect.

In DNA form, the CDR3 reads TGTGCCAGCAGCTTTTATCTAGGCACTGAAGCTTTCTTT. It is translated as CASSFYLGTEAFF. The J gene is TRBJ1-1, the V gene TRBV7-9; D uncertain. V shed 3 bases and J shed 4 bases, with 9 bases lying between them. CDR1 SEHNR and CDR2 FQNEAQ come from the germline V gene (reference sequence). The CDR3 is made up of 13 amino acids.

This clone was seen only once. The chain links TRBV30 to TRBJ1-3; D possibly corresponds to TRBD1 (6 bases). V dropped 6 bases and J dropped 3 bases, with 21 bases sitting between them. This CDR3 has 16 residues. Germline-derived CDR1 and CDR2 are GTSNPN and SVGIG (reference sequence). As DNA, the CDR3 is TGTGCCTGTAGAAGACCAACAGGGATTCTTGGAAACACCATATATTTT. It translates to CACRRPTGILGNTIYF.

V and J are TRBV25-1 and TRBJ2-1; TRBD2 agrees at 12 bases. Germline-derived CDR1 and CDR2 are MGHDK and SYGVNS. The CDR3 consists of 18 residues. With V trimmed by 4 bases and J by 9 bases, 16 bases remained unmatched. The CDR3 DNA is TGTGCCAGCAGTGCCAGGATGACTAGCGGGGGAACACGGGGTGAGCAGTTCTTC. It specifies CASSARMTSGGTRGEQFF.

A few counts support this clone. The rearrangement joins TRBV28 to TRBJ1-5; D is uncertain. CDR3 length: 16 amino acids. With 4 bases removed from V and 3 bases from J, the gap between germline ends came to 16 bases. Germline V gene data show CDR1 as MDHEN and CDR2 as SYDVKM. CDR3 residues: CASSSRIRESNQPQHF. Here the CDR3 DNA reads TGTGCCAGCAGTTCAAGGATCCGGGAGTCCAATCAGCCCCAGCATTTT.

This chain's CDR3 is CASTQTTPRNKLRTFVSETQYF. Written as DNA, the CDR3 is TGTGCCAGCACCCAGACAACACCAAGGAATAAACTTCGGACATTTGTGTCGGAGACCCAGTACTTC. The chain joins TRBV7-6 to TRBJ2-5, with D maybe TRBD1 (5 bases). The germline V gene encodes CDR1 SGHVS and CDR2 FNYEAQ. CDR3 length equals 22 residues. Trimming left V 7 bases short and J 5 bases short, with 41 bases between.

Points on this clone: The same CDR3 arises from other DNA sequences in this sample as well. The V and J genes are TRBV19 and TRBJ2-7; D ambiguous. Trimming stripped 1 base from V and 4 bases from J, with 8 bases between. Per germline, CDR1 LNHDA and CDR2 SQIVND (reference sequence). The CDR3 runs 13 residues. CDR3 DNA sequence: TGTGCCAGTAGTATAGGGCTCCTTTACGAGCAGTACTTC. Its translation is CASSIGLLYEQYF.

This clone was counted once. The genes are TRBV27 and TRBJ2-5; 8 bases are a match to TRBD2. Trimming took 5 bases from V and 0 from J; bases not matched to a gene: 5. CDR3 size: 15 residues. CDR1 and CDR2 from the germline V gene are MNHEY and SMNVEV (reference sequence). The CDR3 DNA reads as TGTGCCAGCAGTACTATAGCGGGGAACCAAGAGACCCAGTACTTC. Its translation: CASSTIAGNQETQYF.

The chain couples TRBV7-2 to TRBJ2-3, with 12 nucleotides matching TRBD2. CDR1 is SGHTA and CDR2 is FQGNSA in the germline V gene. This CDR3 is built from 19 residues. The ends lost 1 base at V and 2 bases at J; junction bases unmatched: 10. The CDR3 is CASSLGLAGGGSTTDTQYF. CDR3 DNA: TGTGCCAGCAGCTTAGGTCTAGCGGGAGGGGGGTCAACCACAGATACGCAGTATTTT. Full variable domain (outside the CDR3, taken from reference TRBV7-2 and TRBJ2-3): GAGVSQSPSNKVTEKGKDVELRCDPISGHTALYWYRQSLGQGLEFLIYFQGNSAPDKSGLPSDRFSAERTGGSVSTLTIQRTQQEDSAVYLCASSLGLAGGGSTTDTQYFGPGTRLTVL.

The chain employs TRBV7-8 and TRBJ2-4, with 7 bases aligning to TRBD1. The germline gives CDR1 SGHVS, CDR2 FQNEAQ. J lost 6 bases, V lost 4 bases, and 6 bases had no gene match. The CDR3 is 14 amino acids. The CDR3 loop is CASSSGTEGNIQYF. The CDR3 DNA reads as TGTGCCAGCAGCTCCGGGACAGAGGGAAACATTCAGTACTTC.